This T cell receptor beta chain derives from a study of control samples from healthy donors and cancer patients. Produced via immunoSEQ multiplex PCR; TCRdb's table is partial and in-frame only. The sample lists approximately 120,000 clones; about 89% were seen once. The clonotype comes from a woman between 45 and 65 years old in good health. The specimen was blood.

CDR3 residues: CASSLGSTGLFF. As DNA, the CDR3 is TGTGCCAGCAGCTTGGGGTCAACCGGGCTGTTTTTT. V gene TRBV5-6 combines with J gene TRBJ2-2; D ambiguous. The germline CDR1 and CDR2 sequences are SGHDT and YYEEEE. The CDR3 is made up of 12 amino acids. Trimming took off 0 bases at V and 13 bases at J, with 10 bases between the two ends.